One and the same sample provided the 21 T cell receptor beta chains below, sequenced in a study of OX40 agonist ivuxolimab in advanced cancers. The repertoire was sequenced with immunoSEQ multiplex PCR; TCRdb's copy has only in-frame clones and lacks some. The sample includes 70,000 or so clones, 80% to 95% of them seen just once. The specimen was CD4+ or CD8+ T cells sorted from blood, collected in a trial of the OX40 agonist ivuxolimab. All receptors derive from an adult with an advanced solid tumor such as melanoma, head and neck, liver or kidney cancer.

The V and J genes are TRBV18 and TRBJ1-1; D ambiguous. CDR1 and CDR2 (germline): KGHSH, LQKENI. This CDR3 contains 12 residues. V shed 5 bases and J shed 4 bases, with 8 bases lying between them. CDR3 protein: CASSGLGTEAFF. In DNA form, the CDR3 reads TGTGCCAGCTCAGGTCTTGGCACTGAAGCTTTCTTT.

The J gene is TRBJ1-2, the V gene TRBV28; possibly TRBD1 for D (5 bases). CDR1 is MDHEN and CDR2 is SYDVKM in the germline V gene. The ends were cut back, 5 bases at V and 4 bases at J, with 17 bases in the middle. This CDR3 contains 15 residues. The CDR3 DNA reads as TGTGCCAGCAGTCCTCAGGGTGGGCCGGCCTATGGCTACACCTTC. Protein sequence: CASSPQGGPAYGYTF.

This sequence joins TRBV7-9 and TRBJ2-1; 8 bases align to TRBD2. CDR1 and CDR2 (germline): SEHNR, FQNEAQ (reference sequence). The CDR3 totals 17 residues. Germline trimming cut 1 base from V and 4 bases from J; bases unmatched to any gene: 9. Here the CDR3 DNA reads TGTGCCAGCAGCTTAGTAAGCGGGAGTGGGGGTTACAATGAGCAGTTCTTC. This encodes CASSLVSGSGGYNEQFF.

The gene calls are TRBV2 and TRBJ2-1; perhaps TRBD1 as D (6 bases). Trimming cost V 6 bases and J 8 bases, with 11 bases left between them. Germline V gene sequence: CDR1 SNHLY, CDR2 FYNNEI. This CDR3 comprises 12 residues. In DNA, the CDR3 is TGTGCCAGCAGGAACAGGGTCGATGAGCAGTTCTTC. Translation: CASRNRVDEQFF.

The chain has TRBV28 and TRBJ2-2; a weak D match, TRBD1 (5 bases). The ends were cut back, 2 bases at V and 1 base at J, with 8 bases in the middle. Germline V gives CDR1 MDHEN, CDR2 SYDVKM. This CDR3 is 15 amino acids long. The CDR3 protein is CASSLDQGNTGELFF. Written as DNA, the CDR3 is TGTGCCAGCAGTTTAGACCAGGGGAACACCGGGGAGCTGTTTTTT.

The chain links TRBV5-1 to TRBJ2-1; 9 bases fit TRBD2. V shed 4 bases, J shed 10 bases, and the junction held 15 bases outside the gene matches. Germline-derived CDR1 and CDR2 are SGHRS and YFSETQ. The CDR3 covers 16 residues. The CDR3 DNA reads TGCGCCAGCAGCGGGACGGGACTAGCAAGGAATGGGGAGCAGTTCTTC. This encodes CASSGTGLARNGEQFF.

V gene TRBV12-5 combines with J gene TRBJ1-1; 9 nucleotides agree with TRBD1. Germline CDR1 and CDR2: LGHNT and FRNRAP. V shed 5 bases and J 3 bases; nucleotides not matched to a gene: 4. The CDR3 is 14 amino acids. CDR3: CASGLTGGYTEAFF. The CDR3 DNA sequence: TGTGCTAGTGGTCTCACAGGGGGCTACACTGAAGCTTTCTTT.

J is TRBJ2-3 and V is TRBV7-3, with unresolved D. CDR1 is SGHTA, CDR2 FQGTGA, per germline. CDR3 length equals 13 residues. V shed 2 bases and J shed 5 bases, with 8 bases lying between them. The CDR3 here is CASSLLGVDTQYF. As DNA, the CDR3 is TGTGCCAGCAGCTTATTGGGTGTAGATACGCAGTATTTT.

The chain has TRBV27 and TRBJ2-7, with 12 bases fitting TRBD2. Losses at the gene ends were 8 bases for V and 2 bases for J; bases not matched to a gene: 4. Germline V gene sequence: CDR1 MNHEY, CDR2 SMNVEV (reference sequence). The CDR3 runs to 14 residues. The CDR3 is CASGRTSGAYEQYF. The DNA for the CDR3 is TGTGCCAGCGGGCGGACTAGCGGGGCCTACGAGCAGTACTTC.

The genes are TRBV28 and TRBJ2-1, with D perhaps assigned TRBD1 or TRBD2 (5 bases each). CDR3 size: 16 residues. In germline, CDR1 is MDHEN, CDR2 SYDVKM. V was clipped by 4 bases and J by 3 bases, with 16 bases between them. Here the CDR3 DNA reads TGTGCCAGCAGTTCCCCGGGACCCGCCAGCTACAATGAGCAGTTCTTC. Translating gives CASSSPGPASYNEQFF.

A single count supports this clone. J is TRBJ2-5 and V is TRBV5-1; 8 nucleotides match TRBD2. Germline lookup yields CDR1 SGHRS and CDR2 YFSETQ. J gave up 0 bases and V 0 bases, and 4 bases lay outside the gene matches. The CDR3 extends over 16 amino acids. The CDR3 coding sequence is TGCGCCAGCAGCTTGGGACTAGCGAATTACCAAGAGACCCAGTACTTC. Protein product: CASSLGLANYQETQYF. Based on the CDR3 plus reference TRBV5-1 and TRBJ2-5, the full variable domain is KAGVTQTPRYLIKTRGQQVTLSCSPISGHRSVSWYQQTPGQGLQFLFEYFSETQRNKGNFPGRFSGRQFSNSRSEMNVSTLELGDSALYLCASSLGLANYQETQYFGPGTRLLVL.

J is TRBJ2-3 and V is TRBV6-6, with 11 bases lining up with TRBD2. The J segment lost 0 bases and the V segment lost 6 bases, leaving 2 bases of the junction unmatched. CDR1 and CDR2 from the germline V gene are MNHNY and SVGAGI (reference sequence). The CDR3 has 15 residues. Here the CDR3 reads CASRGTSGSTDTQYF. As DNA, the CDR3 is TGTGCCAGCAGAGGGACTAGCGGTAGCACAGATACGCAGTATTTT.

This clone was detected many times. This chain uses TRBV18 with TRBJ2-5, with D possibly TRBD1 on 5 matching bases. With 6 bases removed from V and 5 bases from J, the gap between germline ends came to 13 bases. Germline CDR1 reads KGHSH; CDR2 reads LQKENI. The CDR3 covers 13 residues. This chain's CDR3 is CASSPPGAETQYF. The CDR3 nucleotides are TGTGCCAGCTCTCCCCCTGGGGCGGAGACCCAGTACTTC.

V is TRBV19 and J is TRBJ1-1, with no clear D. Germline V lookup: CDR1 LNHDA, CDR2 SQIVND (reference sequence). With 5 bases removed from V and 1 base from J, the gap between germline ends came to 11 bases. The CDR3 spans 14 residues. The CDR3 loop is CASSRNGQNTEAFF. As DNA, the CDR3 is TGTGCCAGTAGTCGAAACGGGCAGAACACTGAAGCTTTCTTT.

The CDR3 DNA is TGTGCCAGCAGCCCCAGTTGGGGTGCGGGAGCTGGCACAGATACGCAGTATTTT. Translated, it gives CASSPSWGAGAGTDTQYF. J is TRBJ2-3 and V is TRBV7-2; 7 bases are a match to TRBD2. Germline assignment: CDR1 SGHTA and CDR2 FQGNSA. The V gene end was trimmed by 5 bases and the J gene end by 1 base; junction bases not matched to a gene: 15. This CDR3 has 18 amino acids.

The chain is built from TRBV28 and TRBJ1-4, with 9 nucleotides matching TRBD1. This CDR3 is 15 amino acids long. Germline loops: CDR1 MDHEN, CDR2 SYDVKM. V lost 6 bases and J lost 8; bases outside the gene matches: 10. The DNA of the CDR3 is TGTGCCAGCAGGGGTTCCGGGACAGGGAAGGAAAAACTGTTTTTT. Protein: CASRGSGTGKEKLFF.

V is TRBV5-6 and J is TRBJ1-5; the D gene is possibly TRBD1 (5 bases). This CDR3 has 13 residues. Between the trimmed V and J ends, which lost 1 base and 9 bases, there was a span of 11 bases. Per the germline V gene, CDR1 is SGHDT and CDR2 is YYEEEE. The CDR3: CASSLWQGPPQHF. As DNA, the CDR3 is TGTGCCAGCAGCTTGTGGCAGGGTCCGCCCCAGCATTTT.

The rearrangement links TRBV28 to TRBJ1-5, with D uncertain. Trimming removed 4 bases from V and 3 bases from J, with 16 bases in between. This CDR3 has 16 amino acids. Looked up from germline, CDR1 is MDHEN and CDR2 is SYDVKM. CDR3 sequence reads: CASSSTVAGLNQPQHF. The CDR3 bases are TGTGCCAGCAGTTCTACTGTCGCCGGACTCAATCAGCCCCAGCATTTT. Full variable domain (rest looked up from reference TRBV28 and TRBJ1-5): DVKVTQSSRYLVKRTGEKVFLECVQDMDHENMFWYRQDPGLGLRLIYFSYDVKMKEKGDIPEGYSVSREKKERFSLILESASTNQTSMYLCASSSTVAGLNQPQHFGDGTRLSIL.

This chain connects TRBV13 to TRBJ2-2; TRBD2 aligns across 7 bases. Germline V CDR1 and CDR2: PRHDT, FYEKMQ (reference sequence). The V gene end was trimmed by 2 bases and the J gene end by 1 base; junction bases not matched to a gene: 4. The CDR3 runs to 16 residues. The CDR3 DNA follows: TGTGCCAGCAGCTTACAGGCTAGCGGGAACACCGGGGAGCTGTTTTTT. This gives the protein CASSLQASGNTGELFF.

This clone was seen a single time. The chain combines TRBV7-2 with TRBJ1-3; possible D gene TRBD1, 5 bases. Germline V CDR1 and CDR2: SGHTA, FQGNSA. The V end was cut by 3 bases, the J end by 0 bases, with 15 bases between. This CDR3 is built from 17 residues. CDR3 amino acids: CASSLDSGRSSGNTIYF. The DNA for the CDR3 is TGTGCCAGCAGCTTGGACTCGGGACGCAGCTCTGGAAACACCATATATTTT.

The chain couples TRBV7-2 to TRBJ2-6; TRBD2 matches 7 bases. V lost 10 bases, J lost 0 bases, and 6 bases stayed unmatched. The CDR3 spans 15 residues. Germline loops: CDR1 SGHTA, CDR2 FQGNSA. CDR3 amino acids: CAKGAGSSGANVLTF. CDR3 nucleotide sequence: TGTGCCAAGGGAGCGGGGAGCTCTGGGGCCAACGTCCTGACTTTC.